Here is one T cell receptor beta chain with its context. Antigen specificity is unknown. As for time point: time of PML onset. PML in natalizumab-treated patients developed after between roughly 15 and 56 months of natalizumab therapy. This specimen comes from a study of multiple sclerosis patients with progressive multifocal leukoencephalopathy. Study results and caveats: Preferential TRBV-TRBJ pairings or common gene usage were not detected at PML. Clones expanded at PML were already present before and during natalizumab.

Each PCR contained spiked synthetic TR CDR3 controls spanning every V-J pairing. The data were produced by immunoSEQ multiplex PCR, yet TCRdb's version contains in-frame clones alone and is incomplete. Of about 33,000 clones listed, more than 85% were seen once; the top ten hold about 3.3%. This CDR3 has 14 residues. Per germline, CDR1 MNHEY and CDR2 SMNVEV (reference sequence). Trimming pared 4 bases from V and 7 bases from J, leaving 14 bases between. The clonotype comes from a human donor with progressive multifocal leukoencephalopathy. The chain uses TRBV27 and TRBJ1-5, with a weak D call TRBD1 (5 bases). This material consisted of PBMCs, taken from a patient treated with natalizumab. The CDR3 DNA reads as TGTGCCAGCAGTTCTCGGCAGGGCGCACAGCCCCAGCATTTT. Protein product: CASSSRQGAQPQHF.